Shown below are 4 T cell receptor beta chains from a single sample sequenced in a study of metastatic and nonmetastatic thyroid tumors. Ahead of thyroid surgery, no patient had received treatment of any kind. TCRdb ran MiXCR on the PCR reads. The sample yields 23,000 or so clones, 20% to 25% seen once. The sample consisted of blood. These receptors were collected from a male donor with papillary thyroid cancer or a benign thyroid nodule (not recorded which). Some clones in this sample may be carry-over from other donors' samples.

Many counts were recorded for this clone. The chain combines TRBV27 with TRBJ2-7, with TRBD2 matching 14 bases. The germline CDR1 and CDR2 sequences are MNHEY and SMNVEV (reference sequence). Trimming cost V 4 bases and J 2 bases; bases outside gene matches: 7. There are 17 residues in the CDR3. The CDR3: CASSSPGTSGSPYEQYF. The CDR3 nucleotides are TGTGCCAGCAGTTCCCCTGGGACTAGCGGGAGTCCCTACGAGCAGTACTTC.

This chain joins TRBV6-1 and TRBJ2-7; D unresolved. With 7 bases removed from V and 2 bases from J, the gap between germline ends came to 18 bases. Germline V gene sequence: CDR1 MNHNS, CDR2 SASEGT. This CDR3 has 15 amino acids. CDR3 bases: TGTGCCAGCACCCACGGGCTGGACGGTCCCTACGAGCAGTACTTC. Translation: CASTHGLDGPYEQYF.

This clone was seen many times. The V gene is TRBV24-1, the J gene TRBJ2-3; 10 nucleotides agree with TRBD2. The CDR3 is 15 residues long. With V trimmed by 1 base and J by 6 bases, 3 bases remained unmatched. CDR1 and CDR2 from the germline V gene are KGHDR and SFDVKD. CDR3 sequence: CATSDLSSGSDTQYF. The CDR3 region has the DNA TGTGCCACCAGTGATTTATCTAGCGGGAGCGATACGCAGTATTTT.

A note on this clone: Compared with germline, one end of the junction differs, possibly owing to a read error. The CDR3 loop reads CAWSAEGNSPLDF. Here the CDR3 DNA reads TGTGCCTGGAGCGCGGAGGGGAATTCACCCCTCGACTTT. This rearrangement joins TRBV30 to TRBJ1-6; D might be TRBD1 (5 bases). CDR1 and CDR2 from the germline V gene are GTSNPN and SVGIG (reference sequence). The length of the CDR3 is 13 residues.